A selection of T cell receptor beta chains follows, all from one sample in a study of blood T cells in healthy people across ages. MiXCR, run by TCRdb on the 5' RACE reads, gives a single entry per CDR3 protein. Of roughly 1.9 million distinct CDR3 sequences in the sample, about two fifths were seen once. The sequenced sample consisted of blood. The receptors derive from a human donor in good health. Each CDR3 is given with its conserved first and last residue. D genes are given only for firm matches. Expanded clones are given a class, and other clones once, few, many or no size at all.

clone_size,cdr3_length,d_call,v_call,j_call,cdr3_nt,cdr3_aa
NA,12,NA,TRBV24-1,TRBJ2-7,TGTGCCACCAGTTCGCAAGGGGACGAGCAGTACTTC,CATSSQGDEQYF
few,14,NA,TRBV20-1,TRBJ1-5,TGCAGTGCTAGAGGATTAGGTGTTGTTCAGCCCCAGCATTTT,CSARGLGVVQPQHF
once,16,TRBD2,TRBV4-3,TRBJ2-1,TGCGCCAGCAGCCATGCGGAAGGCGGGAGCTACAATGAGCAGTTCTTC,CASSHAEGGSYNEQFF
NA,15,TRBD2,TRBV28,TRBJ2-5,TGTGCCAGCTGCCCGGGGAGCGGGGTAATAGAGACCCAGTACTTC,CASCPGSGVIETQYF
NA,15,NA,TRBV20-1,TRBJ2-3,TGCAGTGCTAGCAGTGTTAGCCAGAGGACAGATACGCAGTATTTT,CSASSVSQRTDTQYF
few,15,NA,TRBV5-5,TRBJ2-7,TGTGCCAGCAGCCTGGGGTTCGACGGTTCCTACGAGCAGTACTTC,CASSLGFDGSYEQYF
NA,17,TRBD2,TRBV4-1,TRBJ2-1,TGCGCCAGCAGCCAAGAGACTAGCGGGGGATCGGGCTATGAGCAGTTCTTC,CASSQETSGGSGYEQFF
few,12,NA,TRBV7-9,TRBJ2-3,TGTGCCAGTAGCTTACAGGGTAGCACGCAGTATTTT,CASSLQGSTQYF
few,15,NA,TRBV4-1,TRBJ1-2,TGCGCCAGCAGCCAAGAAAGGGGTTCCTTCTATGGCTACACCTTC,CASSQERGSFYGYTF
NA,15,NA,TRBV10-3,TRBJ1-1,TGTGCCATCAGTGAGTCGGGTAATTATGGCACTGAAGCTTTCTTT,CAISESGNYGTEAFF
few,13,TRBD1,TRBV24-1,TRBJ1-2,TGTGCCACCAGTGATCGACAGGGCTATGGCTACACCTTC,CATSDRQGYGYTF
once,14,TRBD1,TRBV3-1,TRBJ1-1,TGTGCCAGCAGGCAAGAGTACAGGGGCACCGAAGCTTTCTTT,CASRQEYRGTEAFF
NA,17,TRBD2,TRBV6-1,TRBJ2-1,TGTGCCAGCAGTGACCCTAGACTAGCGGCGACTTACAATGAGCAGTTCTTC,CASSDPRLAATYNEQFF
NA,16,TRBD2,TRBV6-2/TRBV6-3,TRBJ2-3,TGTGCCAGCAGTACCGTATTAGCGGGGATCGCAGATACGCAGTATTTT,CASSTVLAGIADTQYF
NA,14,TRBD1,TRBV19,TRBJ2-7,TGTGCCAGTAGAGCCGGGACAGACACGTACGAGCAGTACTTC,CASRAGTDTYEQYF
few,15,TRBD2,TRBV7-3,TRBJ2-7,TGTGCCAGCAGCTTAATAGCGGGGGGGCCGGGAGAGCAGTACTTC,CASSLIAGGPGEQYF
NA,15,TRBD2,TRBV20-1,TRBJ2-3,TGCAGTGCACGGACTAGCGGGGGAATCACAGATACGCAGTATTTT,CSARTSGGITDTQYF
NA,14,NA,TRBV7-9,TRBJ1-2,TGTGCCAGCAGCCACCAGGGACGGAAATATGGCTACACCTTC,CASSHQGRKYGYTF
NA,15,NA,TRBV2,TRBJ2-2,TGTGCCAGCAGTGATGAGTTGGGGCGAACCGGGGAGCTGTTTTTT,CASSDELGRTGELFF
NA,18,TRBD1,TRBV7-9,TRBJ1-1,TGTGCCAGCAGCTTAGCCATCTTCCGAACAGGGGCGCGAACTGAAGCTTTCTTT,CASSLAIFRTGARTEAFF
few,12,NA,TRBV28,TRBJ2-7,TGTGCCAGCAGTTTTCATGGCTACGAGCAGTACTTC,CASSFHGYEQYF
few,15,NA,TRBV7-3,TRBJ1-2,TGTGCCAGCAGTACTCAGGGCCCCACTCTATATGGCTACACCTTC,CASSTQGPTLYGYTF
few,18,NA,TRBV4-3,TRBJ2-3,TGCGCCAGCAGCCGCACCGGGATCGGGACAACGGGGACAGATACGCAGTATTTT,CASSRTGIGTTGTDTQYF
NA,15,NA,TRBV7-9,TRBJ2-5,TGTGCCAGCAGCTTAGGGTTAGGCCTCCCGGAGACCCAGTACTTC,CASSLGLGLPETQYF
few,16,NA,TRBV28,TRBJ2-1,TGTGCCAGCACCGGAAACACAGGGATTGGGACGAATGAGCAGTTCTTC,CASTGNTGIGTNEQFF
NA,15,TRBD2,TRBV2,TRBJ2-5,TGTGCCAGCAGTGCCGGGACTAGCACCATGGAGACCCAGTACTTC,CASSAGTSTMETQYF
NA,16,TRBD2,TRBV5-1,TRBJ2-5,TGCGCCAGCAGCTTGTTCCTAGCGGGGGGGGAAGAGACCCAGTACTTC,CASSLFLAGGEETQYF